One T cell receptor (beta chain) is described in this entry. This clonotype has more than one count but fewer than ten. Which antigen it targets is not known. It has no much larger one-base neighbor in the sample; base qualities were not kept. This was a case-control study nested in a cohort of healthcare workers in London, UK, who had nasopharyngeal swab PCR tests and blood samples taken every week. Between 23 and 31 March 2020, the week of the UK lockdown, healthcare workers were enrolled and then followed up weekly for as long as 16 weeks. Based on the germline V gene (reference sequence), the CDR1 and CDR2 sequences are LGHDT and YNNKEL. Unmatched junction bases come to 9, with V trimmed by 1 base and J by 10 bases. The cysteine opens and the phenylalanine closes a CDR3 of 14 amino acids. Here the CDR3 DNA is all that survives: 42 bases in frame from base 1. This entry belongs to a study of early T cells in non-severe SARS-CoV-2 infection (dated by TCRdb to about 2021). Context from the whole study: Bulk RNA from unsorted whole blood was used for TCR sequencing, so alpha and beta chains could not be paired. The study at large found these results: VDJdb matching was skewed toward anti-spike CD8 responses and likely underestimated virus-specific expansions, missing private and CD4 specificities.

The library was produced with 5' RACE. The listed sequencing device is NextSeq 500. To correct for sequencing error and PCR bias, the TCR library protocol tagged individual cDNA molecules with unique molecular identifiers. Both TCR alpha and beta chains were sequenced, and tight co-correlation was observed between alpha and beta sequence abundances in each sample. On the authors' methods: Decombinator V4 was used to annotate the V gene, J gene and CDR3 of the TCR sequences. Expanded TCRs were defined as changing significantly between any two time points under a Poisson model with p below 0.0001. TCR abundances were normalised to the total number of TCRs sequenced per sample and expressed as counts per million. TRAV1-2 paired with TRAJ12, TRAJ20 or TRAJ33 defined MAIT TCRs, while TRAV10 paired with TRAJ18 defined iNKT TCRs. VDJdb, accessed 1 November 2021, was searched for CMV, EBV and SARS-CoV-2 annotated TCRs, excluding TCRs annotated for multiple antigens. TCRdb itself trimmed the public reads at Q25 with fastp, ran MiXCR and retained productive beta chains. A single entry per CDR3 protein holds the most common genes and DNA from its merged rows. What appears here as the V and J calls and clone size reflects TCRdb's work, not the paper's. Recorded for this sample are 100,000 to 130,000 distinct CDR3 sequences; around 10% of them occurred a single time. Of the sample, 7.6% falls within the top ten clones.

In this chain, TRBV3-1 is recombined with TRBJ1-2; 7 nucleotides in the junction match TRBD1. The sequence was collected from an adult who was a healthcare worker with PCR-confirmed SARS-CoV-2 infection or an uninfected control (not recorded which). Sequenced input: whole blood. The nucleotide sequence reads TGTGCCAGCAGCCAAGGCCGACAGGGAACATCCTACACCTTC. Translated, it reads CASSQGRQGTSYTF.